The TCR beta chain under discussion was sequenced for a study of shared clonotypes between healthy human individuals. Study details: Three CD4 naive, three CD4 memory, two CD8 naive and one CD8 memory plate were used per donor.

The CDR3 spans 19 residues. Germline V gene sequence: CDR1 SGHTS, CDR2 YDEGEE. The J segment lost 4 bases and the V segment lost 0 bases, leaving 11 bases of the junction unmatched. Whole-study findings and limits: Of the naive CD4 clonotypes, 4% to 5% were shared across several donors.

Only in-frame clones appear in the TCRdb table, and some are missing; sequencing was by immunoSEQ multiplex PCR. The sample shows around 1,900,000 clones, just under 95% of them seen only once. Naive CD8 populations comprised CD45RO-negative cells positively selected for CCR7, excluding terminally differentiated effector memory CD45RA+ cells. All of the donors resided in Nashville, Tennessee, and each was a Caucasian adult. With respect to this clone: Its antigen remains unknown.

The source of this sequence is a man younger than 35 in good health. Some clones in this sample may be carry-over from other donors' samples. Sequencing was done on a sample of naive CD8+ T cells from PBMCs. This chain connects TRBV5-8 to TRBJ1-3; 12 nucleotides align to TRBD1. The DNA of the CDR3 is TGTGCCAGCAGCTTGGCCGGGGACAGGGGGCCATTCAACGGAAACACCATATATTTT. It translates to CASSLAGDRGPFNGNTIYF.